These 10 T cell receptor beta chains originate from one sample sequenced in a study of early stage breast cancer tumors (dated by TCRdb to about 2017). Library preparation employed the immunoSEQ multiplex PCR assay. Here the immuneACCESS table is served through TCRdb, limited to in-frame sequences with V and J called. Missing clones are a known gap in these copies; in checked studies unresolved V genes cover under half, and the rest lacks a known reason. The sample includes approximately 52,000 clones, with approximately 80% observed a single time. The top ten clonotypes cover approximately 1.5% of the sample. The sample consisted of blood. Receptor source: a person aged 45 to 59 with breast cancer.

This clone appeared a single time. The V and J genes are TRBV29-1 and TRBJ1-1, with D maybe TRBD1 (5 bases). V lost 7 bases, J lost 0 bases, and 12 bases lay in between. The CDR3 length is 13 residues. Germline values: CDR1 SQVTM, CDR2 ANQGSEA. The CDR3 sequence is CSAGTPMNTEAFF. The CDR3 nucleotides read TGCAGCGCCGGGACCCCAATGAACACTGAAGCTTTCTTT.

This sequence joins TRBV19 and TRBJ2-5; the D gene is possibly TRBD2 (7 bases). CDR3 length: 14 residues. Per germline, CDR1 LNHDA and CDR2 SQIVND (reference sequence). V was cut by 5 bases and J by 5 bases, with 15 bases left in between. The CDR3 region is CASSQGGGAETQYF. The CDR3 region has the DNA TGTGCCAGTAGTCAGGGAGGGGGGGCGGAGACCCAGTACTTC.

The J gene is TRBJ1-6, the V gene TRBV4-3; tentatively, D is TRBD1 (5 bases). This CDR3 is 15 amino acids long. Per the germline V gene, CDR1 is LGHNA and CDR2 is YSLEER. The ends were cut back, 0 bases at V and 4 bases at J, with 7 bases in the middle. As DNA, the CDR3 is TGCGCCAGCAGCCAAGACCAGGGATATAATTCACCCCTCCACTTT. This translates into CASSQDQGYNSPLHF.

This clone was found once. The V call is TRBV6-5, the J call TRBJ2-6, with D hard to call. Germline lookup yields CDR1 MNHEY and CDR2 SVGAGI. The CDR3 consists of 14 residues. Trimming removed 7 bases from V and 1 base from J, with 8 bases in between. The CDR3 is CASTTRSGANVLTF. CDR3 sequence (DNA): TGTGCCAGCACCACACGTTCTGGGGCCAACGTCCTGACTTTC.

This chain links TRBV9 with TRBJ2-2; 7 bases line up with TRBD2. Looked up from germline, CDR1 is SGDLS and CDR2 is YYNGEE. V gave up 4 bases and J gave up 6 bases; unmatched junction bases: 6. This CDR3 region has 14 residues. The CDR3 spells CASSPGGTSGELFF. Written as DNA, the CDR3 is TGTGCCAGCAGCCCGGGGGGTACGTCCGGGGAGCTGTTTTTT. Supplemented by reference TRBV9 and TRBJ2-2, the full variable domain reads DSGVTQTPKHLITATGQRVTLRCSPRSGDLSVYWYQQSLDQGLQFLIQYYNGEERAKGNILERFSAQQFPDLHSELNLSSLELGDSALYFCASSPGGTSGELFFGEGSRLTVL.

The CDR3 loop is CASSSLAGDQPQHF. The CDR3 DNA is TGTGCCAGTAGTTCCCTAGCTGGGGACCAGCCCCAGCATTTT. The chain joins TRBV19 to TRBJ1-5; D may be TRBD1 (5 bases). This CDR3 is 14 amino acids long. Germline loops: CDR1 LNHDA, CDR2 SQIVND (reference sequence). V lost 5 bases, J lost 7 bases, and 15 bases lay in between.

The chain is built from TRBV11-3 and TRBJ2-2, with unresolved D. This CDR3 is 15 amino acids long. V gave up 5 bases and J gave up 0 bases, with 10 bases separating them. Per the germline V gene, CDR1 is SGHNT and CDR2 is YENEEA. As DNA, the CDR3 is TGTGCCAGCAGCCACAGAGTCGCGAACACCGGGGAGCTGTTTTTT. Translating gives CASSHRVANTGELFF.

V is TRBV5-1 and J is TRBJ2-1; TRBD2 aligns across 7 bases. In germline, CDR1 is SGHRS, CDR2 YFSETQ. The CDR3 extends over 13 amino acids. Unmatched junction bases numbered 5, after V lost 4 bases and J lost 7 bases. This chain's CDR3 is CASSQYGGNEQFF. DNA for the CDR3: TGCGCCAGCAGCCAATACGGGGGGAATGAGCAGTTCTTC.

The CDR3 DNA reads as TGCAGCGTTCACTTCGACAGGGGGCGGGTGAATGAGCAGTTCTTC. Encoded protein: CSVHFDRGRVNEQFF. V usage is TRBV29-1 and J usage is TRBJ2-1; 10 nucleotides match TRBD1. The J segment lost 7 bases and the V segment lost 5 bases, leaving 11 bases of the junction unmatched. Germline V gene sequence: CDR1 SQVTM, CDR2 ANQGSEA. The CDR3 covers 15 residues.

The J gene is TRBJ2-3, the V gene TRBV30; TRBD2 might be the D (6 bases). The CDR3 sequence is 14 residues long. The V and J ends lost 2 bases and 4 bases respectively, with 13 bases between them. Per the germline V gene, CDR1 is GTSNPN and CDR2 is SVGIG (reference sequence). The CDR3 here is CAWSSGGDADTQYF. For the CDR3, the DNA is TGTGCCTGGAGTTCTGGCGGGGATGCAGATACGCAGTATTTT.